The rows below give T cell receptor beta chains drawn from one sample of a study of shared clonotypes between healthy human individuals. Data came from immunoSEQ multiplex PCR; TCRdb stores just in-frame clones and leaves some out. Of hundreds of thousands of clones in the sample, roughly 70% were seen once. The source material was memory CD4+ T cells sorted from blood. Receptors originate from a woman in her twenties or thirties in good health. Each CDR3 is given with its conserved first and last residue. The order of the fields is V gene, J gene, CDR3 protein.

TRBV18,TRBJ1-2,CASSPLGDGYTF
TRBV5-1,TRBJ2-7,CASSLGTGALRKYF
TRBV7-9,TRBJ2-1,CASSSGGEYNEQFF
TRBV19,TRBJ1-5,CASSGRQYNQPQHF
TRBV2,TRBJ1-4,CASSLRQGGNEKLFF
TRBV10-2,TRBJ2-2,CASSYLHGELFF
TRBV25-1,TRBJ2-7,CASSGTRGYYEQYF
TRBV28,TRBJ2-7,CASSFAGQGSYEQYF
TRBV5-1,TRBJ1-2,CASSLEGARNGYTF
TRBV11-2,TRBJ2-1,CASSLVNRLAGANEQFF
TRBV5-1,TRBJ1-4,CASSFAQSTEKLFF
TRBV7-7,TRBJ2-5,CASSPVTLGTQYF
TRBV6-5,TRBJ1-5,CASSYLDGNQPQHF
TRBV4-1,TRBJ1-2,CASSQAGVNYGYTF
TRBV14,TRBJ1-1,CASSQLPGQGYTEAFF